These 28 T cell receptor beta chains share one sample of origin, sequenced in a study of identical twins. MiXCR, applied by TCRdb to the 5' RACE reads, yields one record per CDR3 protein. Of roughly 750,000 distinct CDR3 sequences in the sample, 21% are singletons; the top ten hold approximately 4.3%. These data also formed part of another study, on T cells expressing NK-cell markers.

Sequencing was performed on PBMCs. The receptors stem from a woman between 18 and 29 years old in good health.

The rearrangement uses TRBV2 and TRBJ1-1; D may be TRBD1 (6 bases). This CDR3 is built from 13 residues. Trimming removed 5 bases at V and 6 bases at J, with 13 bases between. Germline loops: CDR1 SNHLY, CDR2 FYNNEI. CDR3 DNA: TGTGCCAGCAGTCGCCAGGGGCGGCCTGAAGCTTTCTTT. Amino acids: CASSRQGRPEAFF.

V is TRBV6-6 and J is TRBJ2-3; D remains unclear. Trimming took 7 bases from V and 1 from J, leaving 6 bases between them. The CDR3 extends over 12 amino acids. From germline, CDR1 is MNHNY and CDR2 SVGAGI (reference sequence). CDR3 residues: CASTQGTDTQYF. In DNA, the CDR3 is TGTGCCAGCACGCAGGGCACAGATACGCAGTATTTT.

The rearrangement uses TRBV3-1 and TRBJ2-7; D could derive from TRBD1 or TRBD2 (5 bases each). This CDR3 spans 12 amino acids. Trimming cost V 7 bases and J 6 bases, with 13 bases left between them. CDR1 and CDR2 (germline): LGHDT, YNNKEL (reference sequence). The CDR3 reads CASNGAGGEQYF. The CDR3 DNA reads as TGTGCCAGCAACGGGGCAGGTGGCGAGCAGTACTTC.

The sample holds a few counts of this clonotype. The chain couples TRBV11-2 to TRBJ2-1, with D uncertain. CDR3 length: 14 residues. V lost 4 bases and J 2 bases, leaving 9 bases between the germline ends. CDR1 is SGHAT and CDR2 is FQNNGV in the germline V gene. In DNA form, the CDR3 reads TGTGCCAGCAGCTACCTACTGGCCTACAATGAGCAGTTCTTC. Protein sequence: CASSYLLAYNEQFF.

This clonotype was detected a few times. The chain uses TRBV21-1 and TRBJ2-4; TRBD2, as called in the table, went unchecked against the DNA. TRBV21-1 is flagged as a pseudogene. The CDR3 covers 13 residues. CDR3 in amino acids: CARYLAGENIQYF. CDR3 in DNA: TGTGCCAGATATCTAGCCGGGGAAAACATTCAGTACTTC.

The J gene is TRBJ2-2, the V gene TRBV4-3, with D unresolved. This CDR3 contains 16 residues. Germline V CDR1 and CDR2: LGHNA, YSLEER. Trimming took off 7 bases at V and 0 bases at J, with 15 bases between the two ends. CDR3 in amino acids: CASNPIGSSNTGELFF. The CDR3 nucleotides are TGCGCCAGCAACCCTATCGGGTCATCGAACACCGGGGAGCTGTTTTTT.

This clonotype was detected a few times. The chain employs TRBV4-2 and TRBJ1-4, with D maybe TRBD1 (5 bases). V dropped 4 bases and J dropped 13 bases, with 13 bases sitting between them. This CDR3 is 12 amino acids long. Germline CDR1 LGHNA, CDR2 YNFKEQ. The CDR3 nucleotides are TGTGCCAGCAGCCGGGAGGGGACGGTACTGTTTTTT. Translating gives CASSREGTVLFF.

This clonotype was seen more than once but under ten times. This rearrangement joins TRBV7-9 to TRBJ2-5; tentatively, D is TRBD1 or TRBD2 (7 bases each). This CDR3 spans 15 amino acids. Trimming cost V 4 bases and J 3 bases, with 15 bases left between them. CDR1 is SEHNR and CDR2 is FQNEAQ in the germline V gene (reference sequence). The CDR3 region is CASSSQGGREETQYF. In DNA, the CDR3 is TGTGCCAGCAGCTCCCAGGGGGGGAGAGAAGAGACCCAGTACTTC.

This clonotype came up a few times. CDR3: CASSLIGPSGNTIYF. In DNA form, the CDR3 reads TGTGCCAGCAGTTTAATCGGCCCATCTGGAAACACCATATATTTT. V and J are TRBV6-5 and TRBJ1-3; D gene ambiguous. The CDR3 sequence is 15 residues long. Germline assignment: CDR1 MNHEY and CDR2 SVGAGI. Trimming took 4 bases from V and 1 from J, leaving 11 bases between them.

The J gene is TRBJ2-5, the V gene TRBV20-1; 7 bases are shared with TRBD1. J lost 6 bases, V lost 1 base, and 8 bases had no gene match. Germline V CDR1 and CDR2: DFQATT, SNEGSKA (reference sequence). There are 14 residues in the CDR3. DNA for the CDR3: TGCAGTGCTAGAGGACAGGGAGAAGGGAAGACCCAGTACTTC. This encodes CSARGQGEGKTQYF.

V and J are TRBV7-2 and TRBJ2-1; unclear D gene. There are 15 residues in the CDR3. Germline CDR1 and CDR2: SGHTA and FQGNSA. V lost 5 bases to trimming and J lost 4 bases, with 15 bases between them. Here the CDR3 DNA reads TGTGCCAGCAGCACGGACGGTTTGCGTTACAATGAGCAGTTCTTC. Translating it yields CASSTDGLRYNEQFF.

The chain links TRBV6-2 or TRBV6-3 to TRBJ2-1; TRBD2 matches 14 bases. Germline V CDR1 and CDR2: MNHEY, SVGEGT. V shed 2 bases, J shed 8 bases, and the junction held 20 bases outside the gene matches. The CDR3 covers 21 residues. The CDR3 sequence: CASSYPTGLAGAPLSLHEQFF. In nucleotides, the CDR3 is TGTGCCAGCAGTTACCCGACGGGACTAGCGGGAGCCCCACTTAGCCTTCATGAGCAGTTCTTC.

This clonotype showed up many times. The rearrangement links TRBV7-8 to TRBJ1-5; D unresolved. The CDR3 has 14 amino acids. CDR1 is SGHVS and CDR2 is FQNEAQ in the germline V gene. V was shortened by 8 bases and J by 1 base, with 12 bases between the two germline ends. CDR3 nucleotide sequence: TGTGCCAGCCACCGGGGTTTCAGCAATCAGCCCCAGCATTTT. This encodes CASHRGFSNQPQHF.

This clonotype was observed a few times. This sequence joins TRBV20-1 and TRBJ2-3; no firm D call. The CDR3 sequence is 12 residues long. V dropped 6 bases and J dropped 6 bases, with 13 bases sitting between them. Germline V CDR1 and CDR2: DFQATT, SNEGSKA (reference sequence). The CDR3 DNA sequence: TGCAGTGCCCCCGACCAAGTTGATACGCAGTATTTT. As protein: CSAPDQVDTQYF.

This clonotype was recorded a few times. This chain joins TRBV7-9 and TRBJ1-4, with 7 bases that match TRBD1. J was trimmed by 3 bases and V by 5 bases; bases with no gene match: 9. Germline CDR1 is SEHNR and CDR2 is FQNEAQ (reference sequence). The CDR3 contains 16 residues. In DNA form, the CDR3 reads TGTGCCAGCAGCCCCAACAGGGGACTGGCTAATGAAAAACTGTTTTTT. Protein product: CASSPNRGLANEKLFF. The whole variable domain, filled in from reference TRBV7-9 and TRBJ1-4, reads DTGVSQNPRHKITKRGQNVTFRCDPISEHNRLYWYRQTLGQGPEFLTYFQNEAQLEKSRLLSDRFSAERPKGSFSTLEIQRTEQGDSAMYLCASSPNRGLANEKLFFGSGTQLSVL.

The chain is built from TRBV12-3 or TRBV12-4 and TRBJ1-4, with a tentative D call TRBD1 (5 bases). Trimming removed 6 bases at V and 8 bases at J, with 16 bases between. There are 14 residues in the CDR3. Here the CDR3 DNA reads TGTGCCAGCAGATCGGGCGGGGAGGGGGAAAAACTGTTTTTT. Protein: CASRSGGEGEKLFF.

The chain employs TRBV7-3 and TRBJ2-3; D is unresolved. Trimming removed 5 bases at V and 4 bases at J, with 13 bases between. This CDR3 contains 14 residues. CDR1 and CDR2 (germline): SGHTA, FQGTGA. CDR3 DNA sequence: TGTGCCAGCAGCCAACCGGAGAGGTCAGATACGCAGTATTTT. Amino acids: CASSQPERSDTQYF. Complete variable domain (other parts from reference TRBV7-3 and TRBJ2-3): GAGVSQTPSNKVTEKGKYVELRCDPISGHTALYWYRQSLGQGPEFLIYFQGTGAADDSGLPNDRFFAVRPEGSVSTLKIQRTERGDSAVYLCASSQPERSDTQYFGPGTRLTVL.

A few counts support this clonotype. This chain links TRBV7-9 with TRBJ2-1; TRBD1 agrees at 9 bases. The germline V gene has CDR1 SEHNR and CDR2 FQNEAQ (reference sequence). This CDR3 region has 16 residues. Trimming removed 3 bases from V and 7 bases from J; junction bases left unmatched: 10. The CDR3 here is CASSFAPGTGKNEQFF. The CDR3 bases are TGTGCCAGCAGCTTCGCGCCCGGGACAGGGAAGAATGAGCAGTTCTTC.

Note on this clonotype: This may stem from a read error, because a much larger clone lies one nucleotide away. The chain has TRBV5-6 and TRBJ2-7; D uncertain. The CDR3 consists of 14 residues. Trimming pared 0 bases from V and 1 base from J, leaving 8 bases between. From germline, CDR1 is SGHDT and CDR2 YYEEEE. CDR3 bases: TGTGCCAGCAGCTTGGGGTTCCGGTCCTACGAGCAGTACTTC. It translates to CASSLGFRSYEQYF.

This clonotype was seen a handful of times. The chain's CDR3 is CASSREAGTARTQYF. The CDR3, as DNA: TGTGCCAGCAGCCGGGAGGCGGGAACCGCTAGAACCCAGTACTTC. This chain joins TRBV7-2 and TRBJ2-5; 7 bases fit TRBD2. The junction had 14 bases not matched to a gene; V was cut back by 5 bases and J by 8 bases. The CDR3 contains 15 residues. Germline V gene sequence: CDR1 SGHTA, CDR2 FQGNSA.

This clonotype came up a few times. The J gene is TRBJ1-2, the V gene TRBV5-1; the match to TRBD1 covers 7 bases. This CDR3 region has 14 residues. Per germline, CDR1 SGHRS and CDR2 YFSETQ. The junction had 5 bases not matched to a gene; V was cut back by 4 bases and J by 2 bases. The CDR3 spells CASSRGLTNYGYTF. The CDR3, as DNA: TGCGCCAGCAGCAGGGGGCTTACCAACTATGGCTACACCTTC.

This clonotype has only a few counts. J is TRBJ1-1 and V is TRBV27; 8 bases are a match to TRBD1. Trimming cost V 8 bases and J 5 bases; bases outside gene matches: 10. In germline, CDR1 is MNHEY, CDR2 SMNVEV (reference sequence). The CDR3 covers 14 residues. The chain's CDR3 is CASWFQGAKTEAFF. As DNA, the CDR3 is TGTGCCAGCTGGTTCCAGGGGGCGAAGACTGAAGCTTTCTTT.

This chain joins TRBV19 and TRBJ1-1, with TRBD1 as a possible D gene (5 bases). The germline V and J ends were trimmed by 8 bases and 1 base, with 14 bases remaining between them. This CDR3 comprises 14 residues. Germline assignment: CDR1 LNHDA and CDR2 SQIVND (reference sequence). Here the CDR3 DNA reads TGTGCCAGTCGCGAACAGGCCCCGAACACTGAAGCTTTCTTT. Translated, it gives CASREQAPNTEAFF.

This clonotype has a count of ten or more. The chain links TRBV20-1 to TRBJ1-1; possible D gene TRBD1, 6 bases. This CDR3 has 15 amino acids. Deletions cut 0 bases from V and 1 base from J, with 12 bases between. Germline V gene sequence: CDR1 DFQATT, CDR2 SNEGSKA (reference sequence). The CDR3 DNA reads TGCAGTGCTAGAGATCTCACAGGGCGGAACACTGAAGCTTTCTTT. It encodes CSARDLTGRNTEAFF.

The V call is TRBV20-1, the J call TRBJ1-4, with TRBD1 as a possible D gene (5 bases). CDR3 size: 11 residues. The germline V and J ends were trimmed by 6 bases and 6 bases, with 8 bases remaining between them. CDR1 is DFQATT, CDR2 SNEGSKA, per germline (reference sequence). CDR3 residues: CSADRYEKLFF. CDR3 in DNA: TGCAGTGCCGACAGATATGAAAAACTGTTTTTT.

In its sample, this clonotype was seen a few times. This chain's CDR3 is CASSHSSGNTEAFF. The CDR3 DNA is TGTGCCAGCAGCCATAGTTCGGGGAACACTGAAGCTTTCTTT. The chain carries TRBV4-2 and TRBJ1-1; D gene ambiguous. The germline CDR1 and CDR2 sequences are LGHNA and YNFKEQ. This CDR3 is 14 amino acids long. V lost 3 bases, J lost 1 base, and 9 bases lay in between.

CDR3 protein: CATSRDPGQGQGYTF. CDR3 DNA: TGTGCCACCAGCAGAGATCCCGGACAGGGTCAAGGCTACACCTTC. The chain uses TRBV15 and TRBJ1-2; 8 nucleotides line up with TRBD1. Germline V CDR1 and CDR2: LNHNV, YYDKDF (reference sequence). The CDR3 length is 15 residues. After removal of 0 bases from V and 8 bases from J, the junction contained 8 bases not matched to a gene.

The CDR3 coding sequence is TGTGCCATCAGTGACGCCCCAGCGGGAACCACCTACAATGAGCAGTTCTTC. Protein product: CAISDAPAGTTYNEQFF. The rearrangement links TRBV10-3 to TRBJ2-1; TRBD2 agrees at 7 bases. Losses at the gene ends were 3 bases for V and 2 bases for J; bases not matched to a gene: 10. Germline V CDR1 and CDR2: ENHRY, SYGVKD. The CDR3 extends over 17 amino acids.